The 27 T cell receptor beta chains below were found in one sample sequenced in a study of T cells in Graves' hyperthyroidism and ophthalmopathy. Amplified regions were TCR beta CDR3 sequences from RNA transcripts. HTBI primers were employed in a first-round RT-PCR of the TCR CDR3. TCRdb ran MiXCR on the multiplex PCR reads and lists one entry per CDR3 protein. In the table there are about 720,000 distinct CDR3 sequences, 16% of which are singletons. The sequenced sample consisted of blood. The source is a man between 18 and 29 years old with Graves' hyperthyroidism.

This clonotype appeared many times. The chain recombines TRBV30 with TRBJ2-1; D unresolved. Germline values: CDR1 GTSNPN, CDR2 SVGIG (reference sequence). The CDR3 sequence is 11 residues long. V lost 2 bases to trimming and J lost 9 bases, with 8 bases between them. The CDR3 nucleotides read TGTGCCTGGAGTCCCCCTGGTGAGCAGTTCTTC. Protein: CAWSPPGEQFF. Drawing the rest from reference TRBV30 and TRBJ2-1, the complete variable domain is SQTIHQWPATLVQPVGSPLSLECTVEGTSNPNLYWYRQAAGRGLQLLFYSVGIGQISSEVPQNLSASRPQDRQFILSSKKLLLSDSGFYLCAWSPPGEQFFGPGTRLTVL.

This clonotype was detected only a few times. The chain couples TRBV5-1 to TRBJ2-7; 10 nucleotides agree with TRBD2. Germline CDR1 SGHRS, CDR2 YFSETQ. Germline trimming cut 5 bases from V and 4 bases from J; bases unmatched to any gene: 15. The CDR3 is 17 residues long. CDR3 sequence reads: CASRPTGTSDSWYEQYF. In DNA, the CDR3 is TGCGCCAGCAGACCCACCGGGACTAGCGACTCATGGTACGAGCAGTACTTC.

The chain uses TRBV29-1 and TRBJ2-3, with 8 bases aligning to TRBD2. There are 17 residues in the CDR3. CDR1 is SQVTM, CDR2 ANQGSEA, per germline. The V segment lost 5 bases and the J segment 4 bases; nucleotides outside the gene matches: 17. The CDR3 DNA follows: TGCAGCGTTAGGACACCGCGAGCGGGAGACTTATCAGATACGCAGTATTTT. Translating gives CSVRTPRAGDLSDTQYF.

This clonotype was recorded many times. The V call is TRBV13, the J call TRBJ2-5, with 8 bases that match TRBD2. Germline V lookup: CDR1 PRHDT, CDR2 FYEKMQ (reference sequence). The CDR3 is made up of 14 amino acids. The trim removed 5 bases at V and 4 bases at J, leaving 6 bases unmatched. CDR3 residues: CASSPGTRSETQYF. CDR3 DNA: TGTGCCAGCAGCCCAGGGACTAGATCAGAGACCCAGTACTTC.

This chain connects TRBV11-2 to TRBJ2-5; 9 nucleotides agree with TRBD1. Per the germline V gene, CDR1 is SGHAT and CDR2 is FQNNGV. The length of the CDR3 is 12 residues. The trim removed 5 bases at V and 9 bases at J, leaving 4 bases unmatched. Written as DNA, the CDR3 is TGTGCCAGCAGCCCAGACAGGGGGGCCCAGTACTTC. Translated: CASSPDRGAQYF.

Only a few counts were recorded for this clonotype. The V gene is TRBV5-1, the J gene TRBJ2-5; the D is unclear. Deletions cut 0 bases from V and 7 bases from J, with 16 bases between. In germline, CDR1 is SGHRS, CDR2 YFSETQ. This CDR3 region has 15 residues. Here the CDR3 DNA reads TGCGCCAGCAGCTTGGGGGCGACCCTCTGGGGGACCCAGTACTTC. Amino acids: CASSLGATLWGTQYF.

This clonotype was detected ten times or more. The genes are TRBV18 and TRBJ2-1, with D possibly TRBD1 on 6 matching bases. This CDR3 region has 16 residues. V gave up 0 bases and J gave up 6 bases, with 15 bases separating them. CDR1 is KGHSH, CDR2 LQKENI, per germline. The CDR3 bases are TGTGCCAGCTCACCACCGACCAGGGGCCCAGCCAATGAGCAGTTCTTC. Translation: CASSPPTRGPANEQFF.

The sample holds many counts of this clonotype. The chain combines TRBV20-1 with TRBJ2-3, with D possibly being TRBD1 (6 bases). CDR3 size: 14 residues. The V gene's germline CDR1 is DFQATT and CDR2 SNEGSKA (reference sequence). V lost 6 bases to trimming and J lost 1 base, with 14 bases between them. CDR3 in amino acids: CSANLGQGTDTQYF. CDR3 DNA: TGCAGTGCGAATTTGGGACAAGGCACAGATACGCAGTATTTT.

The chain combines TRBV6-2 or TRBV6-3 with TRBJ2-1, with 8 bases matching TRBD2. The ends lost 0 bases at V and 15 bases at J; junction bases unmatched: 7. The CDR3 loop spans 13 amino acids. Germline assignment: CDR1 MNHEY and CDR2 SVGEGT. The CDR3: CASSYSLAGRLFF. Here the CDR3 DNA reads TGTGCCAGCAGTTACTCGCTAGCGGGCCGACTGTTCTTC.

This clonotype was observed a handful of times. This chain joins TRBV12-3 or TRBV12-4 and TRBJ1-2; TRBD1 agrees at 8 bases. J lost 2 bases, V lost 6 bases, and 11 bases had no gene match. The CDR3 sequence is 16 residues long. CDR3 sequence reads: CASSSRTGLGNYGYTF. The CDR3 nucleotides read TGTGCCAGCAGCTCTCGGACAGGGTTGGGAAACTATGGCTACACCTTC.

This clonotype was seen only a few times. This chain uses TRBV30 with TRBJ2-7; D is undetermined. The CDR3 length is 12 residues. With 2 bases removed from V and 7 bases from J, the gap between germline ends came to 12 bases. The germline V gene encodes CDR1 GTSNPN and CDR2 SVGIG (reference sequence). The CDR3 nucleotides are TGTGCCTGGAGTACCTCCGTGGGGGAGCAGTACTTC. As protein: CAWSTSVGEQYF.

Ten or more counts support this clonotype. V gene TRBV29-1 combines with J gene TRBJ2-1; D remains unclear. Germline lookup yields CDR1 SQVTM and CDR2 ANQGSEA. Trimming took 7 bases from V and 0 from J, leaving 16 bases between them. The CDR3 has 15 residues. In DNA, the CDR3 is TGCAGCGCTGGGATGAGGACGAGCTCCTACAATGAGCAGTTCTTC. The encoded protein is CSAGMRTSSYNEQFF.

This clonotype has a handful of counts. The chain joins TRBV2 to TRBJ1-2; TRBD1 matches at 11 bases. With 8 bases clipped from V and 1 base from J, the junction kept 3 bases outside the gene matches. The CDR3 consists of 14 residues. Germline V gene data show CDR1 as SNHLY and CDR2 as FYNNEI. The CDR3 is CASRGQGGNYGYTF. CDR3 DNA sequence: TGTGCCAGCCGGGGACAGGGGGGTAACTATGGCTACACCTTC.

The genes are TRBV4-1 and TRBJ1-3; TRBD1 matches at 10 bases. CDR3 length equals 18 residues. V lost 4 bases to trimming and J lost 4 bases; unmatched junction nucleotides: 13. In germline, CDR1 is MGHRA, CDR2 YSYEKL. The DNA for the CDR3 is TGCGCCAGCAGCCTACAAGAGTACGGGACAGGGGTCGGAAACACCATATATTTT. Its protein product is CASSLQEYGTGVGNTIYF.

The V call is TRBV7-2, the J call TRBJ2-7; 8 bases align to TRBD2. J lost 6 bases, V lost 1 base, and 8 bases had no gene match. There are 15 residues in the CDR3. Germline loops: CDR1 SGHTA, CDR2 FQGNSA. CDR3 coding DNA: TGTGCCAGCAGCTTAGTAGCGGGACAAGAGCGCGAGCAGTACTTC. Its protein product is CASSLVAGQEREQYF. Full variable domain (rest looked up from reference TRBV7-2 and TRBJ2-7): GAGVSQSPSNKVTEKGKDVELRCDPISGHTALYWYRQSLGQGLEFLIYFQGNSAPDKSGLPSDRFSAERTGGSVSTLTIQRTQQEDSAVYLCASSLVAGQEREQYFGPGTRLTVT.

This clonotype was detected many times. This chain connects TRBV3-1 to TRBJ2-6; D is possibly TRBD1 (6 bases). The CDR3 covers 16 residues. V lost 4 bases, J lost 4 bases, and 14 bases lay in between. CDR1 and CDR2 (germline): LGHDT, YNNKEL (reference sequence). This CDR3 is CASSLFTGYGANVLTF. The CDR3, as DNA: TGTGCCAGCAGCCTCTTTACAGGGTACGGGGCCAACGTCCTGACTTTC.

This clonotype was detected only a few times. This rearrangement joins TRBV28 to TRBJ1-2; weak D call: TRBD1 (5 bases). Germline values: CDR1 MDHEN, CDR2 SYDVKM. The CDR3 totals 13 residues. V lost 6 bases and J 8 bases, leaving 16 bases between the germline ends. The CDR3: CASRQIGDRGYTF. The CDR3 DNA reads TGTGCCAGCAGACAAATCGGGGACCGAGGCTACACCTTC.

The genes are TRBV15 and TRBJ1-5; D unclear. Per the germline V gene, CDR1 is LNHNV and CDR2 is YYDKDF (reference sequence). Trimming shortened V by 0 bases and J by 10 bases, and 7 bases separated the two germline ends. This CDR3 is 12 amino acids long. CDR3 DNA sequence: TGTGCCACCAGCAGAGATTATACACCCCAGCATTTT. Encoded protein: CATSRDYTPQHF.

This clonotype was detected a few times. This chain connects TRBV6-1 to TRBJ2-1; 11 bases match TRBD2. CDR1 and CDR2 (germline): MNHNS, SASEGT. This CDR3 region has 19 residues. V dropped 7 bases and J dropped 0; count of bases not matched to a gene: 14. CDR3 bases: TGTGCCAGCAACGCCCGCGGAGCTAGCGGGAGGAGCTCCTACAATGAGCAGTTCTTC. It is translated as CASNARGASGRSSYNEQFF.

This clonotype was detected ten times or more. The gene calls are TRBV28 and TRBJ2-3, with D possibly matching TRBD2 (6 bases). Germline CDR1 MDHEN, CDR2 SYDVKM. The CDR3 runs 14 residues. Trimming removed 6 bases from V and 1 base from J, with 11 bases in between. CDR3 residues: CASRRGGGTDTQYF. The CDR3 DNA reads as TGTGCCAGCAGACGGGGAGGAGGCACAGATACGCAGTATTTT.

The V and J genes are TRBV20-1 and TRBJ2-4, with D perhaps assigned TRBD1 or TRBD2 (5 bases each). This CDR3 contains 14 residues. The germline V gene encodes CDR1 DFQATT and CDR2 SNEGSKA (reference sequence). V dropped 6 bases and J dropped 1 base, with 13 bases sitting between them. CDR3 protein: CSAPWGSAKNIQYF. The CDR3 DNA is TGCAGTGCCCCATGGGGGAGCGCCAAAAACATTCAGTACTTC.

This clonotype has ten or more counts. The V gene is TRBV28, the J gene TRBJ2-1; 7 nucleotides align to TRBD2. Germline lookup yields CDR1 MDHEN and CDR2 SYDVKM. V shed 2 bases, J shed 5 bases, and the junction held 6 bases outside the gene matches. This CDR3 is built from 15 residues. CDR3 sequence (DNA): TGTGCCAGCAGTTTACTGGCGGGAGAGGACAATGAGCAGTTCTTC. Amino acid sequence: CASSLLAGEDNEQFF.

A few counts support this clonotype. The V call is TRBV7-9, the J call TRBJ1-3; 10 bases are a match to TRBD1. Trimming removed 1 base from V and 0 bases from J; junction bases left unmatched: 3. This CDR3 comprises 17 residues. The germline V gene has CDR1 SEHNR and CDR2 FQNEAQ (reference sequence). The chain's CDR3 is CASSLGTGGPSGNTIYF. Written as DNA, the CDR3 is TGTGCCAGCAGCTTAGGGACAGGGGGTCCCTCTGGAAACACCATATATTTT.

Points on this clonotype: The junction shows a germline mismatch at one end, possibly a read error. The chain employs TRBV24-1 and TRBJ2-1; D is perhaps TRBD1 (6 bases). Germline loops: CDR1 KGHDR, CDR2 SFDVKD. The CDR3 contains 16 residues. The CDR3 nucleotides read TGTGCCACCAGTGGGTTTGGGGGCGCGGCCTCCAATGAGCAGTCCTTC. Protein: CATSGFGGAASNEQSF.

This clonotype has a handful of counts. The gene calls are TRBV20-1 and TRBJ2-5; tentatively, D is TRBD1 or TRBD2 (5 bases each). Trimming stripped 2 bases from V and 4 bases from J, with 17 bases between. Germline CDR1 is DFQATT and CDR2 is SNEGSKA (reference sequence). The CDR3 is made up of 15 amino acids. CDR3 coding DNA: TGCAGTGCTAGAACCCTGGGGACCGGCGGAGAGACCCAGTACTTC. Translation gives CSARTLGTGGETQYF.

This chain connects TRBV6-2 or TRBV6-3 to TRBJ1-5; 10 nucleotides align to TRBD1. V shed 2 bases and J 2 bases; nucleotides not matched to a gene: 6. This CDR3 is built from 17 residues. Looked up from germline, CDR1 is MNHEY and CDR2 is SVGEGT. The CDR3 is CASSYGDRGLGNQPQHF. The CDR3 DNA sequence: TGTGCCAGCAGTTACGGGGACAGGGGTTTAGGCAATCAGCCCCAGCATTTT.

This clonotype was found once. The chain uses TRBV5-1 and TRBJ2-7; D gene uncertain. Trimming removed 2 bases at V and 3 bases at J, with 12 bases between. Germline values: CDR1 SGHRS, CDR2 YFSETQ. The CDR3 totals 14 residues. CDR3 region: CASSFDVEIYEQYF. DNA for the CDR3: TGCGCCAGCAGCTTTGACGTCGAGATCTACGAGCAGTACTTC.